Sequencing of this T cell receptor (beta chain) was carried out in a study of blood T cell repertoires in COVID-19. Study-wide context: Some COVID-19 samples were acute and others convalescent; all came from the United States, Italy and Spain. The analysed material was cDNA or gDNA that came from T cells, B-cell-depleted T cells, or PBMCs.

Profiled with immunoSEQ multiplex PCR; TCRdb holds only in-frame clones, not every one. This table holds more than 150,000 clones, 80% found once. Deletions cut 7 bases from V and 13 bases from J, with 17 bases between. This CDR3 spans 12 amino acids. This clonotype was sampled from a man in his 60s with acute or convalescent COVID-19. The specimen was peripheral blood. This chain links TRBV12-3 or TRBV12-4 with TRBJ2-1, with D maybe TRBD1 (6 bases). The CDR3 sequence is CASNGSRGKQFF. The CDR3 DNA follows: TGTGCCAGCAATGGCAGTAGGGGGAAACAGTTCTTC.